Listed here are 24 T cell receptor beta chains from one sample, sequenced in a study of OX40 agonist ivuxolimab in advanced cancers. Sequencing used immunoSEQ multiplex PCR; TCRdb keeps in-frame clones, though not all of them. The sample holds fewer than 20,000 clones; roughly 87% are singletons and the top ten take around 25%. Here the sequenced sample was CD4+ or CD8+ T cells sorted from blood, taken in a trial of the OX40 agonist ivuxolimab. Source of these receptors: an adult with an advanced solid tumor such as melanoma, head and neck, liver or kidney cancer.

This chain connects TRBV11-2 to TRBJ1-5; D possibly corresponds to TRBD1 (5 bases). Looked up from germline, CDR1 is SGHAT and CDR2 is FQNNGV. Trimming took 1 base from V and 6 from J, leaving 10 bases between them. The CDR3 loop spans 14 amino acids. CDR3 sequence: CASSLGGRGQPQHF. CDR3 coding DNA: TGTGCCAGCAGCTTAGGGGGCCGCGGTCAGCCCCAGCATTTT.

J is TRBJ2-5 and V is TRBV2; possible D gene TRBD2, 5 bases. The CDR3 totals 13 residues. The germline gives CDR1 SNHLY, CDR2 FYNNEI. Trimming stripped 3 bases from V and 9 bases from J, with 14 bases between. This CDR3 reads CASSDAGVWAQYF. The CDR3 DNA follows: TGTGCCAGCAGTGACGCCGGGGTGTGGGCCCAGTACTTC. The variable domain in full, with the rest retrieved from reference TRBV2 and TRBJ2-5, is EPEVTQTPSHQVTQMGQEVILRCVPISNHLYFYWYRQILGQKVEFLVSFYNNEISEKSEIFDDQFSVERPDGSNFTLKIRSTKLEDSAMYFCASSDAGVWAQYFGPGTRLLVL.

This rearrangement joins TRBV7-8 to TRBJ1-1; D ambiguous. V was cut by 5 bases and J by 4 bases, with 17 bases left in between. Germline V CDR1 and CDR2: SGHVS, FQNEAQ. The CDR3 covers 15 residues. CDR3 amino acids: CASSPEDPIFTEAFF. The CDR3 bases are TGTGCCAGCAGCCCAGAAGATCCAATCTTCACTGAAGCTTTCTTT.

The J gene is TRBJ2-7, the V gene TRBV4-1, with 8 bases fitting TRBD2. CDR1 is MGHRA and CDR2 is YSYEKL in the germline V gene. The ends lost 4 bases at V and 3 bases at J; junction bases unmatched: 2. The CDR3 runs to 13 residues. CDR3 nucleotide sequence: TGCGCCAGCAGCCCACGGGGGGGCTACGAGCAGTACTTC. Translation: CASSPRGGYEQYF.

The chain employs TRBV7-9 and TRBJ2-1; D remains unclear. The CDR3 extends over 13 amino acids. Trimming shortened V by 2 bases and J by 5 bases, and 7 bases separated the two germline ends. Germline CDR1 and CDR2: SEHNR and FQNEAQ (reference sequence). The CDR3 nucleotides are TGTGCCAGCAGCTTAATCCCCAACAATGAGCAGTTCTTC. Protein: CASSLIPNNEQFF.

The chain employs TRBV6-4 and TRBJ2-3; D possibly corresponds to TRBD1 (6 bases). Germline V CDR1 and CDR2: MRHNA, SNTAGT. V lost 0 bases, J lost 2 bases, and 9 bases lay in between. CDR3 size: 15 residues. In DNA form, the CDR3 reads TGTGCCAGCAGTGACTCAACAGGGATCACAGATACGCAGTATTTT. Protein: CASSDSTGITDTQYF.

CDR3: CASSQAPTGARYEQYF. The CDR3, as DNA: TGCGCCAGCAGCCAAGCCCCGACCGGGGCGCGATACGAGCAGTACTTC. The gene calls are TRBV4-1 and TRBJ2-7; D assignment may be TRBD1 or TRBD2 (5 bases each). Germline V gene sequence: CDR1 MGHRA, CDR2 YSYEKL. Trimming removed 1 base at V and 4 bases at J, with 17 bases between. This CDR3 has 16 amino acids.

As regards this clone: The sample has other DNA sequences that encode this CDR3 too. V is TRBV27 and J is TRBJ1-2; maybe TRBD1 (5 bases). This CDR3 has 15 amino acids. The V gene's germline CDR1 is MNHEY and CDR2 SMNVEV (reference sequence). The V gene lost 5 bases and the J gene lost 3 bases, with 16 bases spanning the gap. The CDR3 coding sequence is TGTGCCAGCAGTCCCACTGGGGCCTGGGACTATGGCTACACCTTC. Translated: CASSPTGAWDYGYTF.

The rearrangement links TRBV7-6 to TRBJ2-2; D perhaps matches TRBD2 (7 bases). V dropped 1 base and J dropped 10 bases, with 28 bases sitting between them. CDR3 length: 19 residues. The germline CDR1 and CDR2 sequences are SGHVS and FNYEAQ. CDR3 sequence reads: CASSLGQKGPESGGLELFF. Here the CDR3 DNA reads TGTGCCAGCAGCTTAGGTCAAAAAGGGCCAGAGTCCGGGGGGCTGGAGCTGTTTTTT.

This chain links TRBV5-1 with TRBJ2-7, with D maybe TRBD1 (5 bases). V lost 4 bases, J lost 0 bases, and 11 bases lay in between. The V gene's germline CDR1 is SGHRS and CDR2 YFSETQ. CDR3 length: 14 amino acids. The CDR3 DNA reads TGCGCCAGCAGCGCAGACAGTGTCTCCTACGAGCAGTACTTC. Translation: CASSADSVSYEQYF.

This clone was detected only a few times. The genes are TRBV19 and TRBJ1-1; D gene unclear. CDR3 size: 17 residues. Germline CDR1 is LNHDA and CDR2 is SQIVND (reference sequence). V was clipped by 7 bases and J by 2 bases, with 23 bases between them. The DNA of the CDR3 is TGTGCCAGTAAACTGGGCGGCCCTGGGGATTTTAACACTGAAGCTTTCTTT. It specifies CASKLGGPGDFNTEAFF.

This rearrangement joins TRBV27 to TRBJ1-4; unclear D gene. Per the germline V gene, CDR1 is MNHEY and CDR2 is SMNVEV (reference sequence). This CDR3 has 15 residues. Trimming left V 4 bases short and J 3 bases short, with 12 bases between. The CDR3: CASSSQWPANEKLFF. CDR3 bases: TGTGCCAGCAGTTCGCAGTGGCCGGCTAATGAAAAACTGTTTTTT.

The chain joins TRBV7-9 to TRBJ2-7, with TRBD1 matching 8 bases. The germline gives CDR1 SEHNR, CDR2 FQNEAQ (reference sequence). The CDR3 is made up of 13 amino acids. After removal of 5 bases from V and 7 bases from J, the junction contained 7 bases not matched to a gene. The chain's CDR3 is CASSAAGGVEQYF. The CDR3 DNA reads TGTGCCAGCAGCGCGGCAGGGGGCGTAGAGCAGTACTTC.

This clone was seen a single time. The rearrangement uses TRBV29-1 and TRBJ2-7; D gene ambiguous. Trimming shortened V by 4 bases and J by 2 bases, and 12 bases separated the two germline ends. Germline V gene data show CDR1 as SQVTM and CDR2 as ANQGSEA. The CDR3 length is 13 residues. In DNA, the CDR3 is TGCAGCGTTGCGGTTGCCATAACCTACGAGCAGTACTTC. This encodes CSVAVAITYEQYF.

The J gene is TRBJ2-1, the V gene TRBV9; 14 nucleotides line up with TRBD2. The germline gives CDR1 SGDLS, CDR2 YYNGEE. The trim removed 0 bases at V and 6 bases at J, leaving 5 bases unmatched. There are 17 residues in the CDR3. CDR3 loop: CASSVARGTSGGNEQFF. The CDR3 DNA reads as TGTGCCAGCAGCGTAGCCAGAGGGACTAGCGGGGGCAATGAGCAGTTCTTC.

J is TRBJ2-3 and V is TRBV7-6; D ambiguous. CDR1 and CDR2 from the germline V gene are SGHVS and FNYEAQ. CDR3 size: 14 residues. Trimming pared 3 bases from V and 6 bases from J, leaving 13 bases between. The CDR3 spells CASSFYVARDTQYF. In nucleotides, the CDR3 is TGTGCCAGCAGCTTTTATGTAGCCCGTGATACGCAGTATTTT.

The chain uses TRBV4-2 and TRBJ1-1, with a tentative D call TRBD1 (5 bases). The germline V and J ends were trimmed by 4 bases and 0 bases, with 9 bases remaining between them. Germline-derived CDR1 and CDR2 are LGHNA and YNFKEQ. This CDR3 has 14 residues. In DNA form, the CDR3 reads TGTGCCAGCAGCCCCGACAGTTTGAACACTGAAGCTTTCTTT. Its protein is CASSPDSLNTEAFF.

V and J are TRBV9 and TRBJ1-4; 7 positions match TRBD1. The trim removed 4 bases at V and 7 bases at J, leaving 10 bases unmatched. CDR1 and CDR2 from the germline V gene are SGDLS and YYNGEE. CDR3 length equals 15 residues. The CDR3 DNA follows: TGTGCCAGCAGCCCAGAGACAGGGTACGGTGAAAAACTGTTTTTT. This encodes CASSPETGYGEKLFF.

The chain couples TRBV7-9 to TRBJ1-1, with D maybe TRBD1 (6 bases). The V end lost 5 bases, the J end lost 8 bases, and 12 bases lay between the germline ends. Per germline, CDR1 SEHNR and CDR2 FQNEAQ (reference sequence). The CDR3 covers 12 residues. CDR3 DNA sequence: TGTGCCAGCAGCCCACAGACAGGAGAAGCTTTCTTT. Encoded protein: CASSPQTGEAFF.

This chain joins TRBV27 and TRBJ1-2, with 7 bases lining up with TRBD1. J lost 4 bases, V lost 6 bases, and 8 bases had no gene match. The V gene's germline CDR1 is MNHEY and CDR2 SMNVEV (reference sequence). The CDR3 loop spans 14 amino acids. The CDR3 nucleotides are TGTGCCAGCAGCCCTAGGACAGGACCCTATGGCTACACCTTC. It translates to CASSPRTGPYGYTF.

By proportion, this clone is medium-sized. The CDR3 spells CASSAEGADTEAFF. The CDR3, as DNA: TGTGCCAGCAGCGCAGAGGGGGCGGATACTGAAGCTTTCTTT. V is TRBV9 and J is TRBJ1-1, with TRBD1 matching over 7 bases. V shed 3 bases and J 5 bases; nucleotides not matched to a gene: 7. The CDR3 totals 14 residues. Per the germline V gene, CDR1 is SGDLS and CDR2 is YYNGEE.

The gene calls are TRBV21-1 and TRBJ2-3; TRBD2 is taken as the D call from the table, unchecked against the DNA. TRBV21-1 is classified as a pseudogene. The CDR3 runs 15 residues. CDR3 sequence reads: CASSKRGDSTDTQYF. The DNA of the CDR3 is TGTGCCAGCAGCAAGCGGGGGGACAGCACAGATACGCAGTATTTT.

CDR3 sequence (DNA): TGCGCCAGCAGCCCAGGGGGTGGCTACACCTTC. This translates into CASSPGGGYTF. The genes are TRBV5-1 and TRBJ1-2; 7 positions agree with TRBD1. V was clipped by 4 bases and J by 7 bases; unmatched bases: 1. The CDR3 runs 11 residues. Germline loops: CDR1 SGHRS, CDR2 YFSETQ.

This clone was picked up one time. This rearrangement joins TRBV11-2 to TRBJ2-3, with D maybe TRBD2 (5 bases). The V end was cut by 5 bases, the J end by 2 bases, with 11 bases between. CDR1 is SGHAT and CDR2 is FQNNGV in the germline V gene. The CDR3 runs 14 residues. CDR3 region: CASSRSGPTDTQYF. The CDR3 nucleotides read TGTGCCAGCAGCAGGAGCGGCCCCACAGATACGCAGTATTTT.